The entry that follows covers one T cell receptor beta chain sequence. Its antigen is not yet known. The read comes to an end 3 residues before the CDR3 does, leaving the germline J gene to fill in the end. This specimen's treatment or condition label, interpreted: autologous CTL019 cells: CD19 CAR with 4-1BB and CD3 zeta domains. The CD19 CAR incorporated TCR zeta and 4-1BB costimulatory signaling domains. Leukapheresis was used to collect T cells from peripheral blood for manufacturing CTL019. The DNeasy Blood and Tissue Kit was used to extract genomic DNA from pre-infusion T cells, peripheral blood, or sorted post-infusion T cells. The cysteine opens and the phenylalanine closes a CDR3 of 14 amino acids. Sequencing covers 33 bases of the CDR3, shown here with the frame starting at base 1. Reading the germline V gene gives CDR1 KGHSH and CDR2 LQKENI. These data belong to a study of TET2 disruption in CD19-targeted CAR T cells listed by TCRdb under 2018. In the study overall: No additional inclusion criteria were applied, and the number of samples was determined by the original clinical trial design and by sample availability. Study-wide findings and limitations: Conclusions about the patient's CAR T cells rested on extensive analysis of a single subject.

TCR beta chain deep sequencing was performed with the immunoSEQ assay. Under the source paper's analysis protocol: Clonotype frequencies were computed using only productive TCR beta rearrangements. The source is immuneACCESS, and TCRdb retained only in-frame sequences with V and J called. Part of the clones is not carried over; for the studies checked, unresolved V genes explain less than half of this, and the remainder is unexplained. The D gene and trimming were derived from the DNA, and the V and J assignments and clone size from that table. This sample's table lists 25,000 to 30,000 clones. Jointly, the top ten make up 1.9% of the sample.

This TCR was recovered from a man between 65 and 80 years old with chronic lymphocytic leukemia. Recombination joined TRBV18 with TRBJ2-4; the D gene lacks a confident call. The sample was CD8- CAR+ T cells sorted from cultured blood T cells, taken for CD19 CAR T cell therapy. The cell subset or site label corresponds to: CD8-negative CAR-positive T cells from the infusion product. The CDR3 here reads CASSPTDTAYGQYF. The sequenced part of the CDR3 DNA is TGTGCCAGCTCACCTACCGACACAGCCTATGGT. Outside the CDR3, residues come from the reference TRBV18 and TRBJ2-4 proteins, so the full variable domain is: NAGVMQNPRHLVRRRGQEARLRCSPMKGHSHVYWYRQLPEEGLKFMVYLQKENIIDESGMPKERFSAEFPKEGPSILRIQQVVRGDSAAYFCASSPTDTAYGQYFGAGTRLSVL.